This passage covers 32 T cell receptor beta chains from one sample sequenced in a study of cytomegalovirus exposure and HLA in healthy donors. Primers for the PCR totalled 60 Vbeta and 13 Jbeta. Clones were read by immunoSEQ multiplex PCR, and TCRdb kept only the in-frame ones, dropping some. The profile shows approximately 110,000 clones, approximately 72% of them singletons. The material sequenced was PBMCs. The receptors come from a woman between 35 and 50 years old in good health and CMV-seropositive.

Written as DNA, the CDR3 is TGTGCCAGCAGCTTAGGCCAAGGTCAGGGGGCTGTATCCCTCCACTTT. Amino acid sequence: CASSLGQGQGAVSLHF. This chain uses TRBV13 with TRBJ1-6; TRBD1 matches 8 bases. CDR3 size: 16 residues. V dropped 0 bases and J dropped 14; count of bases not matched to a gene: 12. Germline V lookup: CDR1 PRHDT, CDR2 FYEKMQ (reference sequence). Variable domain in full (rest from reference TRBV13 and TRBJ1-6): AAGVIQSPRHLIKEKRETATLKCYPIPRHDTVYWYQQGPGQDPQFLISFYEKMQSDKGSIPDRFSAQQFSDYHSELNMSSLELGDSALYFCASSLGQGQGAVSLHFGNGTRLTVT.

This clone was observed a handful of times. The chain employs TRBV7-6 and TRBJ2-7; 8 bases agree with TRBD1. This CDR3 is built from 15 residues. Trimming cost V 4 bases and J 4 bases; bases outside gene matches: 9. Germline V gene lookup returns CDR1 SGHVS and CDR2 FNYEAQ. CDR3 loop: CASSSSRTGRYEQYF. The CDR3 region has the DNA TGTGCCAGCAGCTCCTCCAGGACAGGGAGGTACGAGCAGTACTTC.

This rearrangement joins TRBV28 to TRBJ1-2; 7 positions match TRBD1. The CDR3 has 18 amino acids. The V and J ends lost 4 bases and 4 bases, in that order; junction bases with no gene match: 18. Germline CDR1 and CDR2: MDHEN and SYDVKM. The CDR3: CASSSPTGTDPIGYGYTF. For the CDR3, the DNA is TGTGCCAGCAGTTCCCCAACCGGGACAGACCCTATAGGCTATGGCTACACCTTC.

V is TRBV5-1 and J is TRBJ1-4; no clear D gene. Germline CDR1 SGHRS, CDR2 YFSETQ. The V end lost 0 bases, the J end lost 6 bases, and 15 bases lay between the germline ends. The CDR3 extends over 16 amino acids. The CDR3 DNA reads as TGCGCCAGCAGCTTGGAACTGGGAGGTCTGTATGAAAAACTGTTTTTT. Translated: CASSLELGGLYEKLFF.

The chain couples TRBV2 to TRBJ2-7, with TRBD1 matching 10 bases. V shed 5 bases and J 0 bases; nucleotides not matched to a gene: 4. Germline CDR1 reads SNHLY; CDR2 reads FYNNEI. The CDR3 spans 15 residues. The CDR3 DNA reads as TGTGCCAGCAGTTTCGGACAGGGGGGCTCCTACGAGCAGTACTTC. Amino acid sequence: CASSFGQGGSYEQYF. Full variable domain (outside the CDR3, taken from reference TRBV2 and TRBJ2-7): EPEVTQTPSHQVTQMGQEVILRCVPISNHLYFYWYRQILGQKVEFLVSFYNNEISEKSEIFDDQFSVERPDGSNFTLKIRSTKLEDSAMYFCASSFGQGGSYEQYFGPGTRLTVT.

The chain uses TRBV5-4 and TRBJ2-3; TRBD2 aligns across 12 bases. The CDR3 runs 16 residues. Unmatched junction bases numbered 8, after V lost 4 bases and J lost 5 bases. Germline CDR1 is SGHNT and CDR2 is YYREEE (reference sequence). The CDR3 DNA follows: TGTGCCAGCAGCAATGACGGACTAGCGGGGCAAGATACGCAGTATTTT. It encodes CASSNDGLAGQDTQYF.

The table lists this clone with a few counts. The chain carries TRBV4-3 and TRBJ2-5, with a possible D match to TRBD2 (5 bases). The CDR3 has 13 amino acids. With 3 bases removed from V and 10 bases from J, the gap between germline ends came to 15 bases. Germline V CDR1 and CDR2: LGHNA, YSLEER. The DNA for the CDR3 is TGCGCCAGCAGCCAGGGCCCCGGAGGCGGCCAGTACTTC. Translation gives CASSQGPGGGQYF.

This clone was observed a handful of times. The chain employs TRBV4-1 and TRBJ1-2, with D hard to call. Trimming pared 4 bases from V and 8 bases from J, leaving 23 bases between. Germline CDR1 and CDR2: MGHRA and YSYEKL. The CDR3 runs 16 residues. The CDR3 here is CASSPPGSVGLGGYTF. In DNA, the CDR3 is TGCGCCAGCAGCCCTCCGGGGAGTGTAGGGCTTGGCGGCTACACCTTC.

The gene calls are TRBV15 and TRBJ2-1; 7 positions match TRBD2. The V segment lost 2 bases and the J segment 6 bases; nucleotides outside the gene matches: 7. The CDR3 is 15 residues long. Germline-derived CDR1 and CDR2 are LNHNV and YYDKDF (reference sequence). The CDR3 coding sequence is TGTGCCACCAGCAGATGGACGGGGGGTTCCAATGAGCAGTTCTTC. Amino acid sequence: CATSRWTGGSNEQFF.

About this clone itself: The sample has other DNA sequences that encode this CDR3 too. For the CDR3, the DNA is TGTGCCAGCAGCGACGGGTCCTCTGGAAACACCATATATTTT. This translates into CASSDGSSGNTIYF. The chain couples TRBV9 to TRBJ1-3; D is ambiguous. Trimming removed 3 bases at V and 0 bases at J, with 7 bases between. Germline V gene sequence: CDR1 SGDLS, CDR2 YYNGEE. The length of the CDR3 is 14 residues.

This sequence joins TRBV18 and TRBJ1-1, with no clear D. Trimming took off 1 base at V and 8 bases at J, with 11 bases between the two ends. The length of the CDR3 is 13 residues. Germline assignment: CDR1 KGHSH and CDR2 LQKENI. The CDR3: CASSPLRGREAFF. DNA of the CDR3: TGTGCCAGCTCACCACTGAGAGGAAGAGAAGCTTTCTTT.

This chain uses TRBV19 with TRBJ1-1; D gene unclear. V was pared by 5 bases and J by 7 bases, with 17 bases between. CDR1 and CDR2 from the germline V gene are LNHDA and SQIVND (reference sequence). The CDR3 length is 14 residues. The CDR3 here is CASSERESMGEAFF. CDR3 nucleotides: TGTGCCAGTAGTGAGAGGGAGAGCATGGGTGAAGCTTTCTTT.

The CDR3 sequence is CSVEGDRKFNYGYTF. Here the CDR3 DNA reads TGCAGCGTTGAGGGAGACAGGAAATTTAACTATGGCTACACCTTC. This rearrangement joins TRBV29-1 to TRBJ1-2, with TRBD1 as a possible D gene (6 bases). With 3 bases removed from V and 1 base from J, the gap between germline ends came to 15 bases. This CDR3 is 15 amino acids long. Germline lookup yields CDR1 SQVTM and CDR2 ANQGSEA.

V gene TRBV7-9 combines with J gene TRBJ1-2; D might be TRBD1 (5 bases). Germline loops: CDR1 SEHNR, CDR2 FQNEAQ (reference sequence). The CDR3 loop spans 14 amino acids. V was trimmed by 2 bases and J by 4 bases, leaving 11 bases between them. In nucleotides, the CDR3 is TGTGCCAGCAGCTTAAGTGGACAAGTCTATGGCTACACCTTC. Translated, it gives CASSLSGQVYGYTF.

This chain joins TRBV6-6 and TRBJ1-2; 9 nucleotides align to TRBD1. Per the germline V gene, CDR1 is MNHNY and CDR2 is SVGAGI (reference sequence). V shed 6 bases, J shed 4 bases, and the junction held 9 bases outside the gene matches. The CDR3 sequence is 15 residues long. The CDR3: CASRLQGANSYGYTF. The CDR3, as DNA: TGTGCCAGCAGATTACAGGGGGCGAATAGCTATGGCTACACCTTC.

The genes are TRBV7-2 and TRBJ2-3, with 11 bases fitting TRBD2. CDR1 and CDR2 (germline): SGHTA, FQGNSA. J was trimmed by 4 bases and V by 5 bases; bases with no gene match: 11. The CDR3 contains 17 residues. This CDR3 is CASSLIKSSGGSDTQYF. The CDR3 nucleotides read TGTGCCAGCAGCCTAATTAAATCTAGCGGGGGGTCAGATACGCAGTATTTT.

This clone was seen a handful of times. The V and J genes are TRBV7-9 and TRBJ2-6; D may be TRBD1 (6 bases). The germline gives CDR1 SEHNR, CDR2 FQNEAQ (reference sequence). This CDR3 contains 16 residues. V lost 5 bases to trimming and J lost 1 base, with 12 bases between them. The CDR3 coding sequence is TGTGCCAGCAGCCCGTGGCAGGGGTCTGGGGCCAACGTCCTGACTTTC. It yields the protein CASSPWQGSGANVLTF.

The DNA of the CDR3 is TGTGCCAGCAGCTTCCAGGGGGCATTGAGCTACACCTTC. Translating it yields CASSFQGALSYTF. The V call is TRBV6-5, the J call TRBJ1-2; 8 bases align to TRBD1. CDR1 MNHEY and CDR2 SVGAGI come from the germline V gene. Trimming removed 6 bases from V and 9 bases from J; junction bases left unmatched: 9. The CDR3 contains 13 residues.

This sequence joins TRBV5-6 and TRBJ2-5; D ambiguous. CDR1 is SGHDT, CDR2 YYEEEE, per germline. CDR3 size: 13 residues. V was pared by 3 bases and J by 4 bases, with 10 bases between. The CDR3 spells CASSSGIAETQYF. Here the CDR3 DNA reads TGTGCCAGCAGCTCAGGTATTGCAGAGACCCAGTACTTC.

This clone was counted only a few times. The chain employs TRBV14 and TRBJ1-1, with no clear D. This CDR3 comprises 13 residues. The germline V gene has CDR1 SGHDN and CDR2 FVKESK. V was trimmed by 4 bases and J by 10 bases, leaving 16 bases between them. CDR3 sequence (DNA): TGTGCCAGCAGCCCCTGGAGAGGGATCTCAGCTTTCTTT. This encodes CASSPWRGISAFF.

The chain uses TRBV6-5 and TRBJ1-1; TRBD1 might be the D (5 bases). V lost 4 bases, J lost 8 bases, and 14 bases lay in between. The germline V gene has CDR1 MNHEY and CDR2 SVGAGI. The CDR3 sequence is 13 residues long. CDR3 sequence reads: CASSSLRQGEAFF. The CDR3 DNA reads TGTGCCAGCAGTTCCTTAAGGCAGGGAGAAGCTTTCTTT.

The rearrangement links TRBV2 to TRBJ2-7; D might be TRBD1 (6 bases). The length of the CDR3 is 15 residues. Germline V gives CDR1 SNHLY, CDR2 FYNNEI. V dropped 7 bases and J dropped 0 bases, with 16 bases sitting between them. In DNA form, the CDR3 reads TGTGCCAGCATCTTACCCGGGACAACCTCCTACGAGCAGTACTTC. Translation gives CASILPGTTSYEQYF. The full variable domain, its missing parts supplied by reference TRBV2 and TRBJ2-7, is EPEVTQTPSHQVTQMGQEVILRCVPISNHLYFYWYRQILGQKVEFLVSFYNNEISEKSEIFDDQFSVERPDGSNFTLKIRSTKLEDSAMYFCASILPGTTSYEQYFGPGTRLTVT.

This chain connects TRBV5-4 to TRBJ2-7; 8 bases line up with TRBD1. Looked up from germline, CDR1 is SGHNT and CDR2 is YYREEE (reference sequence). The CDR3 loop spans 13 amino acids. Unmatched junction bases numbered 5, after V lost 5 bases and J lost 4 bases. In DNA form, the CDR3 reads TGTGCCAGCAGATCGACAGGGGCGTACGAGCAGTACTTC. The encoded protein is CASRSTGAYEQYF.

The chain recombines TRBV2 with TRBJ1-4, with D unclear. The CDR3 spans 14 residues. CDR1 is SNHLY, CDR2 FYNNEI, per germline. V shed 3 bases and J shed 0 bases, with 5 bases lying between them. The CDR3: CASSDLTTNEKLFF. Written as DNA, the CDR3 is TGTGCCAGCAGTGACCTTACAACTAATGAAAAACTGTTTTTT.

The chain combines TRBV11-2 with TRBJ2-1, with 9 bases fitting TRBD1. This CDR3 comprises 15 residues. The germline gives CDR1 SGHAT, CDR2 FQNNGV. J lost 2 bases, V lost 5 bases, and 4 bases had no gene match. The DNA for the CDR3 is TGTGCCAGCAGCACGGACAGGGGCACCTACAATGAGCAGTTCTTC. It yields the protein CASSTDRGTYNEQFF.

The chain couples TRBV27 to TRBJ1-6; 8 bases align to TRBD1. Trimming took 10 bases from V and 7 from J; bases not matched to a gene: 3. The CDR3 has 12 amino acids. The germline gives CDR1 MNHEY, CDR2 SMNVEV (reference sequence). The CDR3 spells CATRQGNSPLHF. The DNA of the CDR3 is TGTGCCACCAGACAGGGGAATTCACCCCTCCACTTT.

The chain joins TRBV4-3 to TRBJ1-2; 9 nucleotides match TRBD1. Germline CDR1 is LGHNA and CDR2 is YSLEER. V was pared by 3 bases and J by 8 bases, with 10 bases of the junction left unmatched. The CDR3 is 15 residues long. CDR3 region: CASSQLAGTGSGYTF. The CDR3 DNA reads TGCGCCAGCAGCCAGCTGGCAGGGACAGGGAGCGGCTACACCTTC.

The chain combines TRBV18 with TRBJ1-1; D is perhaps TRBD1 (6 bases). Germline values: CDR1 KGHSH, CDR2 LQKENI. The CDR3 runs to 14 residues. The V gene lost 2 bases and the J gene lost 3 bases, with 10 bases spanning the gap. This chain's CDR3 is CASSPVAGDTEAFF. The CDR3 DNA sequence: TGTGCCAGCTCACCAGTGGCAGGGGACACTGAAGCTTTCTTT. The full variable domain, its missing parts supplied by reference TRBV18 and TRBJ1-1, is NAGVMQNPRHLVRRRGQEARLRCSPMKGHSHVYWYRQLPEEGLKFMVYLQKENIIDESGMPKERFSAEFPKEGPSILRIQQVVRGDSAAYFCASSPVAGDTEAFFGQGTRLTVV.

V gene TRBV29-1 combines with J gene TRBJ2-2, with a tentative D call TRBD1 (5 bases). The CDR3 contains 13 residues. The V end lost 4 bases, the J end lost 7 bases, and 13 bases lay between the germline ends. Germline loops: CDR1 SQVTM, CDR2 ANQGSEA. Written as DNA, the CDR3 is TGCAGCGTTGTGACAGCTTATGTCGGGGAGCTGTTTTTT. Encoded protein: CSVVTAYVGELFF.

This chain links TRBV4-1 with TRBJ2-3; 9 nucleotides align to TRBD2. V lost 4 bases, J lost 0 bases, and 8 bases stayed unmatched. The CDR3 runs 17 residues. Germline CDR1 is MGHRA and CDR2 is YSYEKL. CDR3 coding DNA: TGCGCCAGCAGCCCGTGGGGGCGGGGGGGAAGCACAGATACGCAGTATTTT. It codes for CASSPWGRGGSTDTQYF.

This sequence joins TRBV4-1 and TRBJ2-1; TRBD2 agrees at 7 bases. CDR1 and CDR2 from the germline V gene are MGHRA and YSYEKL. V trimming: 4 bases; J trimming: 0 bases; junction bases outside the gene matches: 6. The CDR3 contains 16 residues. CDR3 sequence (DNA): TGCGCCAGCAGCCCGCGATCTAGCGGCTCCTACAATGAGCAGTTCTTC. Amino acids: CASSPRSSGSYNEQFF.

This chain joins TRBV25-1 and TRBJ2-7; weak D call: TRBD2 (6 bases). Trimming stripped 3 bases from V and 4 bases from J, with 10 bases between. This CDR3 contains 13 residues. Germline CDR1 is MGHDK and CDR2 is SYGVNS. The chain's CDR3 is CASSDREPYEQYF. In nucleotides, the CDR3 is TGTGCCAGCAGTGACCGGGAGCCATACGAGCAGTACTTC.